This T cell receptor beta chain was recorded in a study of T cell repertoires in cytomegalovirus infection (dated by TCRdb to between 2017 and 2020). About the investigation overall: Peptide stimulations targeted recently identified HLA-C-restricted CMV epitopes, whose presentation resists viral immunomodulation, together with well-studied HLA-B-restricted epitopes. Donor HLA type was relevant to the analysis, because carriage of CMV infection together with the matching HLA type was indicated by public TCR beta signatures.

The treatment or condition label corresponds to: in vitro stimulation with specific CMV peptide epitopes to enrich CMV-specific T cells. Remarks on this clonotype: No cognate antigen has been identified for it. Base qualities were left out, and no much larger clone turns up one base away.

What the authors observed across the whole study: The ex vivo response was dominated by HLA-C-restricted CMV-specific TCR beta clonotypes, which also provided the single most frequent clonotype in two of eight donors. In both this cohort and an independent cohort of 300 to 450 donors, the cumulative frequency of public TCR beta family members distinguished carriers of CMV infection plus the relevant HLA type.

V loses 6 bases of germline sequence and J loses 2 bases, and the interval between the two ends is 12 bases. The CDR3 sequence holds 14 residues, the cysteine and phenylalanine included. Only CDR3 DNA is held: 42 bases, read in frame from base 1. CDR1 and CDR2, looked up from the germline V gene (reference sequence), are MNHEY and SMNVEV. The sequencing machine was an Illumina HiSeq 1500. The public reads were run again by TCRdb, first through fastp at Q25 and then through MiXCR, and only productive beta chains were kept. Rows with one shared CDR3 protein collapse into an entry with the most common genes and DNA. A total of fewer than 900,000 distinct CDR3 sequences appear in this sample, about 27% of them only once. The ten largest clones take up over 10% of the sample.

This clonotype was obtained from a human donor in good health (CMV status not recorded). Some clones in this sample may be carry-over from other donors' samples. In this chain, TRBV27 is recombined with TRBJ2-3; TRBD2 is a weak D gene call, 6 bases matching. This sample comprised cultured CD8+ T cells from PBMCs, obtained from culture after CMV antigen stimulation. The CDR3 has the sequence CASSLGGNTDTQYF. The sequence in DNA is TGTGCCAGCAGCCTCGGGGGAAACACAGATACGCAGTATTTT.